The present T cell receptor beta chain was sequenced within a study of control samples from healthy donors and cancer patients. Generated by immunoSEQ multiplex PCR, the TCRdb table keeps only in-frame clones and is missing some. This repertoire shows some 150,000 clones, just under 95% found once; its top ten account for 4.1%. In germline, CDR1 is MNHEY, CDR2 SVGEGT. The CDR3 consists of 12 residues. The V gene lost 3 bases and the J gene lost 4 bases, with 4 bases spanning the gap. This clonotype was sampled from a woman aged 60-75 years in good health. J is TRBJ1-5 and V is TRBV6-2 or TRBV6-3; D is uncertain. The sequenced material came from blood. In nucleotides, the CDR3 is TGTGCCAGCAGTTATTGGAATCAGCCCCAGCATTTT. It yields the protein CASSYWNQPQHF.